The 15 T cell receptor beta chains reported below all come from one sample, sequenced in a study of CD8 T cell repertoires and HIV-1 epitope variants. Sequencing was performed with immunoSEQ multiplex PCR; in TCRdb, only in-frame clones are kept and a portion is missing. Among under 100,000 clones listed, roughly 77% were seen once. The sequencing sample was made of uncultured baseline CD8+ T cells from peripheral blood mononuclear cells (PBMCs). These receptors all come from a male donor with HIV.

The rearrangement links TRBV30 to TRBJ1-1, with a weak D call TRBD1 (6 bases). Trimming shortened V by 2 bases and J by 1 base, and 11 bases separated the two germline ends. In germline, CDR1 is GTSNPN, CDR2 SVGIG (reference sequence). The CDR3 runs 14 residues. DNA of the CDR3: TGTGCCTGGAGTAGGGGGGTTAGGAACACTGAAGCTTTCTTT. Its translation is CAWSRGVRNTEAFF.

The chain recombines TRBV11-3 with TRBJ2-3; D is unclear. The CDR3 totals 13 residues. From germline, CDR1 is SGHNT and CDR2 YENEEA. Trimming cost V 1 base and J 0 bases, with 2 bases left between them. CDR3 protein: CASSLVSTDTQYF. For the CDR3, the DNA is TGTGCCAGCAGCTTAGTTAGCACAGATACGCAGTATTTT.

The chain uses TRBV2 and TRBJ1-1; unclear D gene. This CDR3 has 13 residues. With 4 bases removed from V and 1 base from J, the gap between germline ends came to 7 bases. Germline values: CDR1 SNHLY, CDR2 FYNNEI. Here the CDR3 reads CASSVQWNTEAFF. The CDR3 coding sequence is TGTGCCAGCAGTGTGCAGTGGAACACTGAAGCTTTCTTT.

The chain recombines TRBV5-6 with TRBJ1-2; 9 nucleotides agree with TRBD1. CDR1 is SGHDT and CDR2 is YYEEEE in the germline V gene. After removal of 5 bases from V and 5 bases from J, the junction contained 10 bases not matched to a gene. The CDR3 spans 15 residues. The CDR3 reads CASRPGTGRGYGYTF. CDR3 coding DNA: TGTGCCAGCAGACCCGGGACAGGGAGAGGTTATGGCTACACCTTC.

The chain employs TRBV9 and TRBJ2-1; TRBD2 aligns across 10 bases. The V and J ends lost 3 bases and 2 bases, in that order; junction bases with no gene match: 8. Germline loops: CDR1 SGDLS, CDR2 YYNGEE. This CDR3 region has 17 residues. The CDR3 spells CASSAEAGGAAYNEQFF. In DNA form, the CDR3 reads TGTGCCAGCAGCGCCGAAGCGGGGGGGGCCGCCTACAATGAGCAGTTCTTC.

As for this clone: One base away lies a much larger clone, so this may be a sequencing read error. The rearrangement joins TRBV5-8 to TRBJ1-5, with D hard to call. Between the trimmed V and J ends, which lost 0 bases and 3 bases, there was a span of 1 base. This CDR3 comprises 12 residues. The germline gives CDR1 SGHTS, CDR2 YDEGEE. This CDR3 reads CASSLANQPQHF. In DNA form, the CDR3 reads TGTGCCAGCAGCTTGGCCAATCAGCCCCAGCATTTT.

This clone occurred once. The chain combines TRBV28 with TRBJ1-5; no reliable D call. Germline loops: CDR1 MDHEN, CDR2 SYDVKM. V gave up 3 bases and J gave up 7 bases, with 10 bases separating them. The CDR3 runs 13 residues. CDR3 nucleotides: TGTGCCAGCAGTTTGCGGGGAACGCAGCCCCAGCATTTT. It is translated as CASSLRGTQPQHF.

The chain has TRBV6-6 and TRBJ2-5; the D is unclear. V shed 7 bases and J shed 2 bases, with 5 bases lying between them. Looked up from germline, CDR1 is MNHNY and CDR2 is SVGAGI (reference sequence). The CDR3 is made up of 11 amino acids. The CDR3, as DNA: TGTGCCAGCAAACATCAAGAGACCCAGTACTTC. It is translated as CASKHQETQYF.

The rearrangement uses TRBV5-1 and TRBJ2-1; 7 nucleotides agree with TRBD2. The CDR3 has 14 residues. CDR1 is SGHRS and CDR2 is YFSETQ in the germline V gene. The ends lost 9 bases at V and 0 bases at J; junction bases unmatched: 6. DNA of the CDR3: TGCGCCACCGCGACTAGCCTCTCCTACAATGAGCAGTTCTTC. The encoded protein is CATATSLSYNEQFF.

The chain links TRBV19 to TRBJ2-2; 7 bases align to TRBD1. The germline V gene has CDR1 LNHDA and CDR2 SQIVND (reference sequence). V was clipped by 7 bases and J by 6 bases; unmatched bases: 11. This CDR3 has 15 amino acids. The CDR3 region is CASTLGTEPPGELFF. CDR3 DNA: TGTGCCAGTACCCTCGGGACAGAGCCTCCCGGGGAGCTGTTTTTT.

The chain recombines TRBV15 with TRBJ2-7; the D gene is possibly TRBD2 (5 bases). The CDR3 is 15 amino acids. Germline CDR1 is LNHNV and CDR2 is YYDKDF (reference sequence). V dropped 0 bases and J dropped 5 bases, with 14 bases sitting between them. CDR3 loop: CATSRDRGDGNEQYF. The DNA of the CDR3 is TGTGCCACCAGCAGAGATCGGGGAGATGGGAACGAGCAGTACTTC.

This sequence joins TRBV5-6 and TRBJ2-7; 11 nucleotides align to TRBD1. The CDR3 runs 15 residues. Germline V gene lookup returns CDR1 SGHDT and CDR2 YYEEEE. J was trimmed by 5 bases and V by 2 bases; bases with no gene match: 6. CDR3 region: CASSFTGTGGHEQYF. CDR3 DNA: TGTGCCAGCAGCTTCACCGGGACAGGGGGGCACGAGCAGTACTTC.

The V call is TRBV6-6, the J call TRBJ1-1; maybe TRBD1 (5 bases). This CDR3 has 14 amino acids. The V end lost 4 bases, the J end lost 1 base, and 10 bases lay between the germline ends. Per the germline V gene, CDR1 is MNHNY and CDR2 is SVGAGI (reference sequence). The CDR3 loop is CASSSMDKNTEAFF. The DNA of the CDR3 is TGTGCCAGCAGTTCCATGGACAAGAACACTGAAGCTTTCTTT.

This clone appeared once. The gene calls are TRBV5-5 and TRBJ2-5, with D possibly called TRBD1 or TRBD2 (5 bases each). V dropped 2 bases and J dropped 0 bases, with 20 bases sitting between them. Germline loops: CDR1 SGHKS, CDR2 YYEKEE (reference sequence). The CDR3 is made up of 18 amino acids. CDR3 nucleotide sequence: TGTGCCAGCAGCTTAGGAGGCAGGGTGACCGGGGACCAAGAGACCCAGTACTTC. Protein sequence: CASSLGGRVTGDQETQYF.

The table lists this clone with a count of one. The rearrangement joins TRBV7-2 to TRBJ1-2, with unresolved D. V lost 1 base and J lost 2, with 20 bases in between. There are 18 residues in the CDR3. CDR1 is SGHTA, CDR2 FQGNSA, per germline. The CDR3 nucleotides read TGTGCCAGCAGCTTAGATAGTATGTATACCGTAAGGAACTATGGCTACACCTTC. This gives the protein CASSLDSMYTVRNYGYTF. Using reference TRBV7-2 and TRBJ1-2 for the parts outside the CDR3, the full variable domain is GAGVSQSPSNKVTEKGKDVELRCDPISGHTALYWYRQSLGQGLEFLIYFQGNSAPDKSGLPSDRFSAERTGGSVSTLTIQRTQQEDSAVYLCASSLDSMYTVRNYGYTFGSGTRLTVV.